A selection of T cell receptor beta chains follows, all from one sample in a study of cytomegalovirus exposure and HLA in healthy donors. Sequencing was performed with immunoSEQ multiplex PCR; in TCRdb, only in-frame clones are kept and a portion is missing. This table has fewer than 250,000 clones, around 85% appearing once. Sequencing used PBMCs. These receptors were taken from a girl aged 2 to 9 in good health and CMV-seronegative. Both conserved end residues are part of each CDR3. D genes are given only for firm matches. A row's size may be missing; if present it is once, few, many or a size class.

TRBJ2-1,TRBD2,14,TRBV5-1,-,CASSLQTSANEQFF,TGCGCCAGCAGCTTGCAGACTAGCGCGAATGAGCAGTTCTTC
TRBJ1-2,-,13,TRBV7-9,-,CASSFLGLLGYTF,TGTGCCAGCAGCTTCCTTGGGCTTTTGGGCTACACCTTC
TRBJ1-2,-,15,TRBV5-1,-,CASSHESRTSESYTF,TGCGCCAGCAGCCATGAGTCCCGGACATCCGAAAGCTACACCTTC
TRBJ2-5,-,13,TRBV12-5,-,CASGLAQQETQYF,TGTGCTAGTGGTTTGGCCCAGCAAGAGACCCAGTACTTC
TRBJ2-3,TRBD2,16,TRBV7-3,-,CASSSSGGAPTDTQYF,TGTGCCAGCAGCTCTAGCGGGGGGGCCCCCACAGATACGCAGTATTTT
TRBJ2-1,TRBD2,19,TRBV4-1,-,CASSQVSLAGGIQYNEQFF,TGCGCCAGCAGCCAAGTTTCACTAGCGGGAGGAATCCAATACAATGAGCAGTTCTTC
TRBJ2-3,TRBD2,14,TRBV5-4,-,CASSVAGGPGTQYF,TGTGCCAGCAGCGTAGCGGGAGGGCCGGGAACGCAGTATTTT
TRBJ2-7,TRBD2,15,TRBV30,few,CAWSASGTSGYEQYF,TGTGCCTGGTCTGCTTCCGGGACTAGCGGCTACGAGCAGTACTTC
TRBJ2-6,-,15,TRBV28,-,CASSFESSGANVLTF,TGTGCCAGCAGTTTTGAGTCCTCTGGGGCCAACGTCCTGACTTTC
TRBJ1-1,TRBD1,14,TRBV12-5,-,CASARGQGNTEAFF,TGTGCTAGTGCTCGAGGACAGGGGAACACTGAAGCTTTCTTT
TRBJ2-2,-,15,TRBV7-2,-,CASSLAGWEAGELFF,TGTGCCAGCAGCTTAGCTGGGTGGGAGGCCGGGGAGCTGTTTTTT
TRBJ1-5,-,13,TRBV6-5,-,CASSSARNQPQHF,TGTGCCAGCAGTTCCGCGCGGAATCAGCCCCAGCATTTT
TRBJ2-7,-,14,TRBV5-6,-,CASSLPGSWNEQYF,TGTGCCAGCAGCTTGCCGGGGAGTTGGAATGAGCAGTACTTC
TRBJ1-4,TRBD1,15,TRBV7-9,-,CASSSRGTANEKLFF,TGTGCCAGCAGCTCCAGGGGGACAGCTAATGAAAAACTGTTTTTT
TRBJ1-4,-,15,TRBV6-5,-,CASSYAGVINEKLFF,TGTGCCAGCAGTTACGCAGGGGTCATTAATGAAAAACTGTTTTTT
TRBJ2-7,-,15,TRBV7-9,-,CASSTAGFSSYEQYF,TGTGCCAGCAGCACCGCAGGGTTTAGCTCCTACGAGCAGTACTTC
TRBJ1-1,-,13,TRBV6-5,-,CASSAGGRTEAFF,TGTGCCAGCAGTGCGGGCGGTCGCACTGAAGCTTTCTTT
TRBJ1-1,-,14,TRBV7-9,-,CASSPPFEDTEAFF,TGTGCCAGCAGCCCCCCATTCGAGGACACTGAAGCTTTCTTT
TRBJ2-2,TRBD2,18,TRBV5-4,-,CASSSEPGLAGNTGELFF,TGTGCCAGCAGCTCCGAACCGGGACTAGCGGGGAACACCGGGGAGCTGTTTTTT
TRBJ1-2,TRBD1,15,TRBV19,-,CASSMGTGGSYGYTF,TGTGCCAGTAGTATGGGGACAGGGGGCTCCTATGGCTACACCTTC
TRBJ1-2,TRBD1,15,TRBV7-2,-,CASSLETGTGYGYTF,TGTGCCAGCAGCTTAGAGACAGGGACTGGCTATGGCTACACCTTC
TRBJ2-3,TRBD2,14,TRBV10-1,-,CASSEITSGGTRHF,TGCGCCAGCAGTGAGATAACTAGCGGGGGTACCAGGCATTTT